This paragraph covers one T cell receptor beta chain sequence. Antigen: not known. These data originate in a study of T cell responses to AZD1222 COVID-19 vaccine. The study's findings and limits: The breadth and depth of Spike-specific TCRs increased once two AZD1222 doses had been given. Most donors were white British, females outnumbered males, and clonal diversity was possibly underestimated.

Trimming took 3 bases from V and 3 from J, leaving 17 bases between them. Germline values: CDR1 MNHNS, CDR2 SASEGT. This CDR3 spans 16 amino acids. Measured with immunoSEQ multiplex PCR; TCRdb has only the in-frame clones, and not every one. Counted here are some 130,000 clones, approximately 88% occurring once; the ten biggest clones make up roughly 6.5%. The chain is built from TRBV6-1 and TRBJ1-1; unclear D gene. The sequence derives from an adult in good health. Sequenced here: peripheral blood, sampled on day 0 of AZD1222 vaccination. The CDR3: CASSDLRFREHTEAFF. The CDR3 DNA follows: TGTGCCAGCAGTGACTTGAGGTTCCGAGAGCACACTGAAGCTTTCTTT.